This T cell receptor (beta chain) is drawn from a study of T cell responses to AZD1222 COVID-19 vaccine. Findings and limits, study-wide: Repertoire collection took place solely once the T cell response had peaked. A mostly white British donor set with more females was recruited, and clonal diversity was possibly underestimated. Spike-specific TCR breadth and depth rose after two AZD1222 doses. With dominance at 160-218 and 743-854, vaccine-associated CD4 TCRs spanned spike.

On this clone itself: Its antigen is unidentified.

Repertoires were generated with immunoSEQ multiplex PCR, while TCRdb's copy carries only in-frame clones and drops some. The repertoire holds 130,000 to 150,000 clones, with about 93% as singletons. With 5 bases clipped from V and 7 bases from J, the junction kept 6 bases outside the gene matches. From germline, CDR1 is MNHEY and CDR2 SMNVEV (reference sequence). The CDR3 consists of 15 residues. The chain carries TRBV27 and TRBJ2-1, with 12 bases identical to TRBD2. The material sequenced was peripheral blood, taken on day 0 of AZD1222 vaccination. The sequence was obtained from an adult in good health. The CDR3 sequence: CASSVLAGGENEQFF. The DNA for the CDR3 is TGTGCCAGCAGTGTACTAGCGGGAGGAGAGAATGAGCAGTTCTTC.